A selection of T cell receptor beta chains follows, all from one sample in a study of blood T cell repertoires in COVID-19. The repertoire was sequenced with immunoSEQ multiplex PCR; TCRdb's copy has only in-frame clones and lacks some. The sample consists of 60,000 to 95,000 clones, approximately 90% of them appearing once. The sample taken for sequencing was peripheral blood. The receptor set was obtained from a human donor in a cohort sampled during active COVID-19. The CDR3 runs from the conserved cysteine through the conserved F or W. Each record gives: V gene, CDR3 protein.

TRBV4-3,CASSRGVFPGKETQYF
TRBV19,CASSIRRDEQYF
TRBV27,CASSLSRRGTGELFF
TRBV14,CASSLQGRRTEAFF
TRBV30,CAWSKGQGNTGELFF
TRBV12-3/TRBV12-4,CATRQGRNYGYTF
TRBV10-2,CASLSSGGPSVETQYF
TRBV10-1,CASSTGWGGRAFF
TRBV6-5,CASSPRRFYEQYF
TRBV18,CASGTSGTDYEQYF
TRBV6-6,CASSQLAGGTDTQYF
TRBV4-3,CASSQTGTSGRYEQYF
TRBV10-3,CAISRTSGGEADTQYF
TRBV7-2,CASSFGRGGDTQYF
TRBV2,CASNRDRYAGELFF
TRBV19,CASKVGQVFAEAFF
TRBV10-1,CASSESKAGVDEQYF
TRBV6-6,CASSPSIADTQYF
TRBV7-2,CASSPGPPGLAFF
TRBV4-1,CASSQGAADTQYF
TRBV9,CASSRSSGNTIYF
TRBV7-3,CASSSTLDGDEQFF
TRBV4-3,CASSQSGTGTEKLFF
TRBV4-2,CASSQDLGLAYPTQYF
TRBV2,CASKDSGGAYEQYF
TRBV7-2,CASSLGATNEQFF
TRBV25-1,CASSESGLAMGDTQYF
TRBV11-3,CASAGHSSYNEQFF
TRBV19,CASSIQTLSNQPQHF
TRBV5-5,CASSLLAGYQETQYF
TRBV5-5,CASSQRGLNTEAFF
TRBV29-1,CSVELGDRTQHF
TRBV27,CASSPGIPVTETQYF
TRBV15,CATSPDIYQPQHF
TRBV7-2,CASSSLSSYNEQFF
TRBV6-5,CASRLLRRGYEQYF
TRBV7-9,CASSPPGGQGVSGNTIYF
TRBV2,CASSEAQVREGYTF
TRBV7-9,CASSLPGGGVTDTQYF
TRBV11-2,CASSTDRDTEAFF
TRBV6-5,CASSYWGGADAEAFF
TRBV29-1,CSVAGRGQNIQYF
TRBV7-2,CASSKRTSGGADTQYF
TRBV7-3,CASSLSQGSTDTQYF
TRBV4-1,CASSQAGTGVNQPQHF
TRBV5-4,CASSLTGSSTDTQYF
TRBV7-8,CASSSGVYEQYF
TRBV7-2,CASRGGPETQYF
TRBV4-3,CASSRTLMGGSTDTQYF
TRBV5-1,CASSSGQSPYGYTF
TRBV19,CASKDRLNQPQHF
TRBV7-8,CASSLGGSYGYTF